Listed here are 24 T cell receptor beta chains from one sample, sequenced in a study of shared clonotypes between healthy human individuals. Assay used: immunoSEQ multiplex PCR; TCRdb lists only in-frame clones, some missing. The sample lists some 2,000,000 clones; roughly 95% were seen once. Sequenced sample: naive CD4+ T cells sorted from blood. Regarding subset: CD45RA+ positively selected. The receptors come from a man younger than 35 in good health.

V is TRBV30 and J is TRBJ2-6; D is ambiguous. Trimming shortened V by 0 bases and J by 4 bases, and 7 bases separated the two germline ends. CDR1 is GTSNPN and CDR2 is SVGIG in the germline V gene (reference sequence). The CDR3 runs to 14 residues. The CDR3 sequence: CAWSVARGANVLTF. The CDR3 coding sequence is TGTGCCTGGAGTGTAGCCAGGGGGGCCAACGTCCTGACTTTC.

The chain couples TRBV28 to TRBJ2-6; D gene ambiguous. The germline V gene has CDR1 MDHEN and CDR2 SYDVKM. Trimming took off 5 bases at V and 4 bases at J, with 12 bases between the two ends. The CDR3 contains 15 residues. CDR3 sequence (DNA): TGTGCCAGCAGTCAAACGAGCGCCGGGGCCAACGTCCTGACTTTC. Translated, it gives CASSQTSAGANVLTF.

The chain is built from TRBV10-3 and TRBJ2-7; the D is unclear. The V end lost 9 bases, the J end lost 2 bases, and 14 bases lay between the germline ends. Germline assignment: CDR1 ENHRY and CDR2 SYGVKD. There are 13 residues in the CDR3. CDR3 nucleotide sequence: TGTGCCATTCGGTTTGGAGAGCCCTACGAGCAGTACTTC. It encodes CAIRFGEPYEQYF.

V and J are TRBV6-5 and TRBJ1-6; D gene ambiguous. V was clipped by 0 bases and J by 7 bases, with 10 bases between them. The CDR3 spans 15 residues. Germline V gene lookup returns CDR1 MNHEY and CDR2 SVGAGI. The CDR3, as DNA: TGTGCCAGCAGTTACTCAAGGAGCCCGAATTCACCCCTCCACTTT. Encoded protein: CASSYSRSPNSPLHF.

V usage is TRBV7-2 and J usage is TRBJ2-7; TRBD2 might be the D (6 bases). CDR3 length equals 12 residues. Trimming took off 1 base at V and 12 bases at J, with 13 bases between the two ends. Germline V gene lookup returns CDR1 SGHTA and CDR2 FQGNSA. The CDR3 loop is CASSLEPGTPYF. CDR3 coding DNA: TGTGCCAGCAGCTTAGAGCCAGGGACTCCGTACTTC. Full variable domain (rest looked up from reference TRBV7-2 and TRBJ2-7): GAGVSQSPSNKVTEKGKDVELRCDPISGHTALYWYRQSLGQGLEFLIYFQGNSAPDKSGLPSDRFSAERTGGSVSTLTIQRTQQEDSAVYLCASSLEPGTPYFGPGTRLTVT.

This clone was counted once. The chain links TRBV6-5 to TRBJ1-6; D gene unclear. V was cut by 3 bases and J by 0 bases, with 9 bases left in between. Germline CDR1 MNHEY, CDR2 SVGAGI. The CDR3 runs 16 residues. Here the CDR3 reads CASSYRRSSYNSPLHF. The CDR3 bases are TGTGCCAGCAGTTATCGACGCAGCTCCTATAATTCACCCCTCCACTTT.

This chain joins TRBV10-3 and TRBJ1-3; D gene unclear. Germline CDR1 ENHRY, CDR2 SYGVKD. The CDR3 totals 12 residues. V was shortened by 2 bases and J by 5 bases, with 4 bases between the two germline ends. The CDR3 protein is CAISEERNTIYF. The CDR3 nucleotides are TGTGCCATCAGTGAGGAACGAAACACCATATATTTT.

The chain carries TRBV19 and TRBJ1-5; D is possibly TRBD1 (5 bases). The V end was cut by 2 bases, the J end by 7 bases, with 12 bases between. CDR3 size: 14 residues. CDR1 and CDR2 (germline): LNHDA, SQIVND (reference sequence). The CDR3 nucleotides read TGTGCCAGTAGTATAATGGGAGGGGAGCAGCCCCAGCATTTT. This sequence encodes CASSIMGGEQPQHF.

The V call is TRBV6-1, the J call TRBJ1-5; D is unclear. The CDR3 has 16 amino acids. Deletions cut 2 bases from V and 2 bases from J, with 13 bases between. CDR1 is MNHNS and CDR2 is SASEGT in the germline V gene. The CDR3 sequence: CASSELSFGGNQPQHF. The DNA for the CDR3 is TGTGCCAGCAGTGAATTGTCCTTCGGAGGCAATCAGCCCCAGCATTTT.

The chain has TRBV18 and TRBJ2-2; D ambiguous. There are 16 residues in the CDR3. Between the trimmed V and J ends, which lost 1 base and 4 bases, there was a span of 13 bases. Germline V gives CDR1 KGHSH, CDR2 LQKENI. The DNA for the CDR3 is TGTGCCAGCTCACCACTGAGTTTGGGAAGCACCGGGGAGCTGTTTTTT. As protein: CASSPLSLGSTGELFF.

V is TRBV5-1 and J is TRBJ2-3, with TRBD2 matching 7 bases. The V segment lost 7 bases and the J segment 2 bases; nucleotides outside the gene matches: 13. The CDR3 contains 16 residues. CDR1 and CDR2 from the germline V gene are SGHRS and YFSETQ. CDR3 protein: CASAPGSSGVTDTQYF. CDR3 bases: TGCGCCAGCGCCCCGGGATCCAGCGGGGTCACAGATACGCAGTATTTT.

CDR3 DNA sequence: TGTGCCAGCAGTCTACTCTACAGGGGCAAGTTGTACGAGCAGTACTTC. This gives the protein CASSLLYRGKLYEQYF. V gene TRBV27 combines with J gene TRBJ2-7, with TRBD1 identical over 7 bases. From germline, CDR1 is MNHEY and CDR2 SMNVEV (reference sequence). The CDR3 sequence is 16 residues long. Trimming removed 5 bases from V and 4 bases from J; junction bases left unmatched: 14.

The V call is TRBV27, the J call TRBJ1-4; D remains ambiguous. The CDR3 extends over 13 amino acids. In germline, CDR1 is MNHEY, CDR2 SMNVEV (reference sequence). V was pared by 8 bases and J by 1 base, with 8 bases between. The CDR3 DNA sequence: TGTGCCAGCGCCGGACGAACTAATGAAAAACTGTTTTTT. It encodes CASAGRTNEKLFF.

The CDR3 DNA reads as TGCGCCAGCAGCTTGAGAGAAGGGGTAGGCACTGAAGCTTTCTTT. Translating gives CASSLREGVGTEAFF. J is TRBJ1-1 and V is TRBV5-1, with D maybe TRBD1 (5 bases). CDR1 is SGHRS, CDR2 YFSETQ, per germline. The V end was cut by 1 base, the J end by 4 bases, with 14 bases between. This CDR3 has 15 residues. Based on the CDR3 plus reference TRBV5-1 and TRBJ1-1, the full variable domain is KAGVTQTPRYLIKTRGQQVTLSCSPISGHRSVSWYQQTPGQGLQFLFEYFSETQRNKGNFPGRFSGRQFSNSRSEMNVSTLELGDSALYLCASSLREGVGTEAFFGQGTRLTVV.

This sequence joins TRBV6-5 and TRBJ1-1, with 9 bases identical to TRBD1. Germline assignment: CDR1 MNHEY and CDR2 SVGAGI. The CDR3 contains 16 residues. Trimming at V came to 2 bases and at J to 4 bases, leaving 8 bases not matched to a gene. CDR3 DNA: TGTGCCAGCAGTTACGAGACAGGGGGATTGGTCACTGAAGCTTTCTTT. It specifies CASSYETGGLVTEAFF.

This clone has a single count. J is TRBJ2-7 and V is TRBV11-2, with 7 bases matching TRBD1. The CDR3 totals 15 residues. Germline V lookup: CDR1 SGHAT, CDR2 FQNNGV. Trimming took 0 bases from V and 3 from J; bases not matched to a gene: 5. The CDR3 nucleotides are TGTGCCAGCAGCTTAGACAGGGGGACAAACTACGAGCAGTACTTC. It yields the protein CASSLDRGTNYEQYF. Drawing the rest from reference TRBV11-2 and TRBJ2-7, the complete variable domain is EAGVAQSPRYKIIEKRQSVAFWCNPISGHATLYWYQQILGQGPKLLIQFQNNGVVDDSQLPKDRFSAERLKGVDSTLKIQPAKLEDSAVYLCASSLDRGTNYEQYFGPGTRLTVT.

The rearrangement links TRBV2 to TRBJ2-5; D unresolved. This CDR3 contains 12 residues. V dropped 6 bases and J dropped 3 bases, with 8 bases sitting between them. Germline lookup yields CDR1 SNHLY and CDR2 FYNNEI. CDR3 in DNA: TGTGCCAGCAGCTGGACCGAAGAGACCCAGTACTTC. Translated, it gives CASSWTEETQYF.

As concerns this clone: The sample carries other DNA sequences with the same CDR3. The CDR3 DNA follows: TGCGCCAGCAGCCAAGACCGAGGGGGCTATGGCTACACCTTC. Its protein product is CASSQDRGGYGYTF. This rearrangement joins TRBV4-1 to TRBJ1-2, with D perhaps TRBD1 (6 bases). The CDR3 is 14 residues long. Germline V lookup: CDR1 MGHRA, CDR2 YSYEKL. With 0 bases removed from V and 4 bases from J, the gap between germline ends came to 9 bases.

A few counts support this clone. This chain joins TRBV30 and TRBJ1-1; tentatively, D is TRBD1 (6 bases). The CDR3 extends over 15 amino acids. CDR1 is GTSNPN, CDR2 SVGIG, per germline (reference sequence). Trimming took 3 bases from V and 6 from J, leaving 20 bases between them. The CDR3, as DNA: TGTGCCTGGAGGCCCTCGTATACAGGGTTCCCTGAAGCTTTCTTT. Protein sequence: CAWRPSYTGFPEAFF. The variable domain in full, with the rest retrieved from reference TRBV30 and TRBJ1-1, is SQTIHQWPATLVQPVGSPLSLECTVEGTSNPNLYWYRQAAGRGLQLLFYSVGIGQISSEVPQNLSASRPQDRQFILSSKKLLLSDSGFYLCAWRPSYTGFPEAFFGQGTRLTVV.

In DNA form, the CDR3 reads TGTGCCAGCAAGTTCAGCAGCTCTGGAAACACCATATATTTT. Translation gives CASKFSSSGNTIYF. The chain links TRBV6-5 to TRBJ1-3, with D uncertain. This CDR3 comprises 14 residues. CDR1 and CDR2 (germline): MNHEY, SVGAGI. Trimming removed 7 bases from V and 0 bases from J, with 10 bases in between.

In the case of this clone: Additional DNA sequences in this sample encode the identical CDR3. The gene calls are TRBV5-1 and TRBJ1-5; no clear D gene. Trimming stripped 4 bases from V and 1 base from J, with 9 bases between. The CDR3 consists of 14 residues. From germline, CDR1 is SGHRS and CDR2 YFSETQ. CDR3 nucleotides: TGCGCCAGCAGCCTCGGCGGGAGCAATCAGCCCCAGCATTTT. As protein: CASSLGGSNQPQHF.

Points on this clone: Other DNA variants within this sample encode the same CDR3. The V call is TRBV7-2, the J call TRBJ2-5; D is unclear. The CDR3 runs to 14 residues. The germline V gene has CDR1 SGHTA and CDR2 FQGNSA. V gave up 1 base and J gave up 0 bases, with 6 bases separating them. The CDR3 coding sequence is TGTGCCAGCAGCTTAGGGCTGTACCAAGAGACCCAGTACTTC. Its translation is CASSLGLYQETQYF.

Remarks on this clone: This same CDR3 is encoded by further DNA sequences in the sample. V usage is TRBV19 and J usage is TRBJ2-7, with D unclear. CDR3 length equals 13 residues. CDR1 is LNHDA, CDR2 SQIVND, per germline (reference sequence). V was clipped by 6 bases and J by 1 base, with 10 bases between them. CDR3 amino acids: CASRDRRSYEQYF. CDR3 nucleotides: TGTGCCAGTAGGGACCGCCGGTCCTACGAGCAGTACTTC. Full variable domain (remainder filled in from reference TRBV19 and TRBJ2-7): DGGITQSPKYLFRKEGQNVTLSCEQNLNHDAMYWYRQDPGQGLRLIYYSQIVNDFQKGDIAEGYSVSREKKESFPLTVTSAQKNPTAFYLCASRDRRSYEQYFGPGTRLTVT.

CDR3 nucleotide sequence: TGCGCCAGCAGCTTGGATCAGGGGAATCTGAACATTCAGTACTTC. It is translated as CASSLDQGNLNIQYF. V is TRBV5-1 and J is TRBJ2-4, with D tentatively TRBD1 (6 bases). CDR1 is SGHRS and CDR2 is YFSETQ in the germline V gene. V lost 0 bases and J lost 7, with 14 bases in between. The length of the CDR3 is 15 residues.